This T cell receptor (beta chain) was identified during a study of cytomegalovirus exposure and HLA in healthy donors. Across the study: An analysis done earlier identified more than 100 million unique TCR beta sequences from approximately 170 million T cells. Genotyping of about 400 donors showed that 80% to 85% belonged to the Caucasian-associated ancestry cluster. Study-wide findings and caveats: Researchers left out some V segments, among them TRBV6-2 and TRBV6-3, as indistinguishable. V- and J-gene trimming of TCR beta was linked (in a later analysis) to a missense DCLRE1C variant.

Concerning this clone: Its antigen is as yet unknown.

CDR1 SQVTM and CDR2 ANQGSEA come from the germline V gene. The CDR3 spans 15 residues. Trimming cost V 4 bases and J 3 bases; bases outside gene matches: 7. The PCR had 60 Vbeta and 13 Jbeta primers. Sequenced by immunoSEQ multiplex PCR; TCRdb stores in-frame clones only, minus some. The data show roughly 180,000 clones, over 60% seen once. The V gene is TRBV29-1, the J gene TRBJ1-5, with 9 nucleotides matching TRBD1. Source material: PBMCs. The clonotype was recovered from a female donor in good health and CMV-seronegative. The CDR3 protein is CSVAPGTGFNQPQHF. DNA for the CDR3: TGCAGCGTTGCCCCTGGGACAGGGTTCAATCAGCCCCAGCATTTT.